A selection of T cell receptor beta chains follows, all from one sample in a study of lymphopenia after photon versus proton radiotherapy. Method: immunoSEQ multiplex PCR; TCRdb's copy keeps in-frame clones and lacks some. The sample gives about 42,000 clones, around 86% of which show up once; 20% to 25% is in the top ten. This material consisted of peripheral blood, taken from a patient treated with proton-based radiotherapy. These receptors were obtained from a woman aged 65 to 85 with pancreatic cancer. CDR3s include the opening cysteine and the closing phenylalanine or tryptophan. The order of the fields is V gene, J gene, D gene, clone size, CDR3 length, CDR3 DNA, CDR3 protein. D genes are given only for firm matches. Not every row has a clone size; where given, it reads once, few, many or a size class.

v_gene: TRBV4-1; j_gene: TRBJ1-5; d_gene: -; abundance: -; len: 13; CDR3nt: TGCGCCAGCAGCCAAGAGGGGAGACAGCCCCAGCATTTT; CDR3aa: CASSQEGRQPQHF
v_gene: TRBV28; j_gene: TRBJ2-7; d_gene: -; abundance: -; len: 11; CDR3nt: TGTGCCAGCAGTTTACGCTACGAGCAGTACTTC; CDR3aa: CASSLRYEQYF
v_gene: TRBV7-2; j_gene: TRBJ2-2; d_gene: -; abundance: -; len: 12; CDR3nt: TGTGCCAGCAGCTTAGAGCCCGGGGAGCTGTTTTTT; CDR3aa: CASSLEPGELFF
v_gene: TRBV7-6; j_gene: TRBJ1-4; d_gene: TRBD1; abundance: -; len: 16; CDR3nt: TGTGCCAGCAGCTTAGAACAGGGGGCCGTAGACGAAAAACTGTTTTTT; CDR3aa: CASSLEQGAVDEKLFF
v_gene: TRBV7-2; j_gene: TRBJ1-5; d_gene: -; abundance: -; len: 15; CDR3nt: TGTGCCAGCAGCTTAGACGGGGGTCGAACAAGGCCCCAGCATTTT; CDR3aa: CASSLDGGRTRPQHF
v_gene: TRBV25-1; j_gene: TRBJ1-2; d_gene: TRBD1; abundance: -; len: 16; CDR3nt: TGTGCCAGCAGTGATGATCGTTCGACAGGGATGGGGGGCTACACCTTC; CDR3aa: CASSDDRSTGMGGYTF
v_gene: TRBV2; j_gene: TRBJ2-5; d_gene: TRBD2; abundance: once; len: 15; CDR3nt: TGTGCCAGCAGTTGGGGGGAGGGTAAGAAAGAGACCCAGTACTTC; CDR3aa: CASSWGEGKKETQYF
v_gene: TRBV6-5; j_gene: TRBJ2-1; d_gene: -; abundance: few; len: 15; CDR3nt: TGTGCCAGCAGTGCCTCGGGGAGCCGTAACGATGAGCAGTTCTTC; CDR3aa: CASSASGSRNDEQFF
v_gene: TRBV28; j_gene: TRBJ2-7; d_gene: -; abundance: -; len: 13; CDR3nt: TGTGCCAGCAGCTATAGGGGAAGAGGGGAGCAGTACTTC; CDR3aa: CASSYRGRGEQYF
v_gene: TRBV18; j_gene: TRBJ1-2; d_gene: -; abundance: -; len: 15; CDR3nt: TGTGCCAGCTCACCACGGCTACAGGGTCTACATGGCTACACCTTC; CDR3aa: CASSPRLQGLHGYTF
v_gene: TRBV15; j_gene: TRBJ2-3; d_gene: -; abundance: once; len: 15; CDR3nt: TGTGCCACCAGCAGACCTTTCAGGGGATCAGATACGCAGTATTTT; CDR3aa: CATSRPFRGSDTQYF
v_gene: TRBV6-5; j_gene: TRBJ1-1; d_gene: -; abundance: -; len: 16; CDR3nt: TGTGCCAGCAGTTACAGGGGGGTTGCGGTGAACACTGAAGCTTTCTTT; CDR3aa: CASSYRGVAVNTEAFF
v_gene: TRBV6-5; j_gene: TRBJ2-7; d_gene: -; abundance: -; len: 15; CDR3nt: TGTGCCAGCAGTCCCCCGCGAGTGGCTCCGGATGAGCAGTACTTC; CDR3aa: CASSPPRVAPDEQYF
v_gene: TRBV25-1; j_gene: TRBJ1-6; d_gene: TRBD1; abundance: -; len: 15; CDR3nt: TGTGCCAGCAGTGATCTCGGGACAGGGAGTTCACCCCTCCACTTT; CDR3aa: CASSDLGTGSSPLHF
v_gene: TRBV6-5; j_gene: TRBJ1-1; d_gene: -; abundance: -; len: 11; CDR3nt: TGTGCCAGCCGGACCTCCGGGGAAGCTTTCTTT; CDR3aa: CASRTSGEAFF
v_gene: TRBV28; j_gene: TRBJ1-2; d_gene: -; abundance: -; len: 13; CDR3nt: TGTGCCAGCAGTACAAAAGGGAGCCATGGCTACACCTTC; CDR3aa: CASSTKGSHGYTF
v_gene: TRBV5-6; j_gene: TRBJ1-6; d_gene: TRBD1; abundance: -; len: 16; CDR3nt: TGTGCCAGCAGCTCCAGGGGGCAGGCCTATAATTCACCCCTCCACTTT; CDR3aa: CASSSRGQAYNSPLHF
v_gene: TRBV13; j_gene: TRBJ2-3; d_gene: -; abundance: -; len: 14; CDR3nt: TGTGCCAGCAGCTTAGCCAGTAGCACAGATACGCAGTATTTT; CDR3aa: CASSLASSTDTQYF
v_gene: TRBV6-1; j_gene: TRBJ1-4; d_gene: TRBD1; abundance: once; len: 15; CDR3nt: TGTGCCAGCAGTGTACCGGGACAGCTTAATGAAAAACTGTTTTTT; CDR3aa: CASSVPGQLNEKLFF
v_gene: TRBV9; j_gene: TRBJ2-1; d_gene: -; abundance: -; len: 15; CDR3nt: TGTGCCAGCAGCGTAGGTTTCAGCTCCTACAATGAGCAGTTCTTC; CDR3aa: CASSVGFSSYNEQFF
v_gene: TRBV11-1; j_gene: TRBJ1-6; d_gene: -; abundance: few; len: 14; CDR3nt: TGTGCCAGCAGCTTAGAAGGGGGAAAGTCACCCCTCCACTTT; CDR3aa: CASSLEGGKSPLHF
v_gene: TRBV5-5; j_gene: TRBJ2-7; d_gene: -; abundance: -; len: 15; CDR3nt: TGTGCCAGCAGTTACAAGGGGCAGGGAGGAAACGAGCAGTACTTC; CDR3aa: CASSYKGQGGNEQYF
v_gene: TRBV9; j_gene: TRBJ2-7; d_gene: -; abundance: -; len: 14; CDR3nt: TGTGCCAGCAGCGTAAGCGGGCGGTCCTACGAGCAGTACTTC; CDR3aa: CASSVSGRSYEQYF
v_gene: TRBV15; j_gene: TRBJ2-6; d_gene: -; abundance: -; len: 18; CDR3nt: TGTGCCACCAGCGGCATGCGGGCGGTAAACTCTGGGGCCAACGTCCTGACTTTC; CDR3aa: CATSGMRAVNSGANVLTF
v_gene: TRBV5-1; j_gene: TRBJ2-7; d_gene: -; abundance: -; len: 15; CDR3nt: TGCGCCAGCAGCCTCATAGCGGAGAGCTCCTACGAGCAGTACTTC; CDR3aa: CASSLIAESSYEQYF
v_gene: TRBV18; j_gene: TRBJ1-5; d_gene: -; abundance: once; len: 15; CDR3nt: TGTGCCAGCTCAGACATTGGGGGAATCGGACAGCCCCAGCATTTT; CDR3aa: CASSDIGGIGQPQHF
v_gene: TRBV30; j_gene: TRBJ2-1; d_gene: TRBD1; abundance: -; len: 15; CDR3nt: TGTGCCTGGAGCGATGGGACAGGGGGCTACAATGAGCAGTTCTTC; CDR3aa: CAWSDGTGGYNEQFF
v_gene: TRBV19; j_gene: TRBJ2-7; d_gene: -; abundance: -; len: 14; CDR3nt: TGTGCCAGTAATTCCGGGACATCCTCCTACGAGCAGTACTTC; CDR3aa: CASNSGTSSYEQYF
v_gene: TRBV21-1; j_gene: TRBJ2-1; d_gene: -; abundance: -; len: 19; CDR3nt: TGTGCCAGCAGCCCTCTAGCGGGAGTACGACTGAGCTCCTACAATGAGCAGTTCTTC; CDR3aa: CASSPLAGVRLSSYNEQFF
v_gene: TRBV7-8; j_gene: TRBJ2-7; d_gene: -; abundance: -; len: 15; CDR3nt: TGTGCCAGCAGCAGAACAGGGGAGGGATTCTACGAGCAGTACTTC; CDR3aa: CASSRTGEGFYEQYF
v_gene: TRBV10-3; j_gene: TRBJ2-1; d_gene: TRBD2; abundance: once; len: 16; CDR3nt: TGTGCCATCAGTGAATACGGAGGCGGGAGTAGGAATGAGCAGTTCTTC; CDR3aa: CAISEYGGGSRNEQFF
v_gene: TRBV4-3; j_gene: TRBJ2-3; d_gene: TRBD2; abundance: -; len: 16; CDR3nt: TGCGCCAGCAGCCAAGATCGCGGGAGAGGCTCAGATACGCAGTATTTT; CDR3aa: CASSQDRGRGSDTQYF
v_gene: TRBV15; j_gene: TRBJ2-5; d_gene: TRBD2; abundance: -; len: 17; CDR3nt: TGTGCCACCAGCACTACTACTAGCGGAATCTCGTCAGAGACCCAGTACTTC; CDR3aa: CATSTTTSGISSETQYF
v_gene: TRBV18; j_gene: TRBJ2-1; d_gene: TRBD2; abundance: -; len: 14; CDR3nt: TGTGCCAGCTCCGGGACTAGCGGGAGTCAGAGGGAGTTCTTC; CDR3aa: CASSGTSGSQREFF
v_gene: TRBV9; j_gene: TRBJ2-7; d_gene: -; abundance: -; len: 18; CDR3nt: TGTGCCAGCAGCGTTGATTCCCCCGTCCCCGGGGTTACCTACGAGCAGTACTTC; CDR3aa: CASSVDSPVPGVTYEQYF
v_gene: TRBV14; j_gene: TRBJ2-5; d_gene: TRBD2; abundance: -; len: 15; CDR3nt: TGTGCCAGCAGCCAAGTGGGAGGGCCTACGGAGACCCAGTACTTC; CDR3aa: CASSQVGGPTETQYF
v_gene: TRBV7-8; j_gene: TRBJ1-1; d_gene: -; abundance: -; len: 15; CDR3nt: TGTGCCAGCAGCTTACTGGGGTCCTCCGGCCCTGAAGCTTTCTTT; CDR3aa: CASSLLGSSGPEAFF
v_gene: TRBV21-1; j_gene: TRBJ1-3; d_gene: -; abundance: -; len: 15; CDR3nt: TGTGCCAGCAGGATAGGGGACGGGGCTGGAAACACCATATATTTT; CDR3aa: CASRIGDGAGNTIYF
v_gene: TRBV6-1; j_gene: TRBJ1-1; d_gene: -; abundance: -; len: 12; CDR3nt: TGTGCCAGCCGATACGACCACACTGAAGCTTTCTTT; CDR3aa: CASRYDHTEAFF
v_gene: TRBV28; j_gene: TRBJ1-5; d_gene: -; abundance: -; len: 15; CDR3nt: TGTGCCAGCAGTTTATCACCACAAGGACGCCAGCCCCAGCATTTT; CDR3aa: CASSLSPQGRQPQHF
v_gene: TRBV5-1; j_gene: TRBJ2-1; d_gene: -; abundance: once; len: 16; CDR3nt: TGCGCCAGCAGCTTGGCCAGGGAAGCGGGTAACAATGAGCAGTTCTTC; CDR3aa: CASSLAREAGNNEQFF
v_gene: TRBV7-9; j_gene: TRBJ2-1; d_gene: -; abundance: -; len: 16; CDR3nt: TGTGCCAGCAGCTTATTCAGCCTGAGCTCCTACAATGAGCAGTTCTTC; CDR3aa: CASSLFSLSSYNEQFF
v_gene: TRBV9; j_gene: TRBJ2-1; d_gene: TRBD2; abundance: -; len: 17; CDR3nt: TGTGCCAGCAGCGTAGTCGGGACTAGCGGGAGGGGGGATGAGCAGTTCTTC; CDR3aa: CASSVVGTSGRGDEQFF
v_gene: TRBV6-5; j_gene: TRBJ2-3; d_gene: TRBD1; abundance: -; len: 15; CDR3nt: TGTGCCAGCAGTTACTCGACAGGGTACCCAGATACGCAGTATTTT; CDR3aa: CASSYSTGYPDTQYF
v_gene: TRBV15; j_gene: TRBJ2-7; d_gene: -; abundance: once; len: 16; CDR3nt: TGTGCCACCAGCAGAGTGGCGGGACGGGGTTCCTACGAGCAGTACTTC; CDR3aa: CATSRVAGRGSYEQYF
v_gene: TRBV28; j_gene: TRBJ1-5; d_gene: TRBD1; abundance: once; len: 16; CDR3nt: TGTGCCAGCAGTTTGGACAGGGGGCGCGCCAATCAGCCCCAGCATTTT; CDR3aa: CASSLDRGRANQPQHF
v_gene: TRBV7-2; j_gene: TRBJ2-1; d_gene: -; abundance: -; len: 13; CDR3nt: TGTGCCAGCAGCTTAGTCCCGCCAGGCGAGCAGTTCTTC; CDR3aa: CASSLVPPGEQFF
v_gene: TRBV27; j_gene: TRBJ2-7; d_gene: TRBD2; abundance: -; len: 16; CDR3nt: TGTGCCAGCAGTTCCCTTGGACTAGCGGGAAAGTACGAGCAGTACTTC; CDR3aa: CASSSLGLAGKYEQYF
v_gene: TRBV6-5; j_gene: TRBJ2-7; d_gene: -; abundance: -; len: 15; CDR3nt: -; CDR3aa: CASSSSGTGSYEQYF
v_gene: TRBV7-2; j_gene: TRBJ2-3; d_gene: -; abundance: -; len: 14; CDR3nt: TGTGCCAGCAGCTTTGAATGGGGGCTGGATACGCAGTATTTT; CDR3aa: CASSFEWGLDTQYF
v_gene: TRBV19; j_gene: TRBJ1-1; d_gene: -; abundance: -; len: 14; CDR3nt: TGTGCCAGTAGTATAGACAGGTTGAACACTGAAGCTTTCTTT; CDR3aa: CASSIDRLNTEAFF
v_gene: TRBV27; j_gene: TRBJ2-7; d_gene: -; abundance: -; len: 14; CDR3nt: TGTGCCAGCAGTTTTTTTCGGGAGAACTACGAGCAGTACTTC; CDR3aa: CASSFFRENYEQYF
v_gene: TRBV7-2; j_gene: TRBJ2-1; d_gene: -; abundance: -; len: 15; CDR3nt: TGTGCCAGCAGCCTCCTCGGGAGCGCGGGCAATGAGCAGTTCTTC; CDR3aa: CASSLLGSAGNEQFF
v_gene: TRBV13; j_gene: TRBJ2-4; d_gene: TRBD2; abundance: few; len: 18; CDR3nt: TGTGCCAGCAGCCCCGGGGTAGCGGGAGGTCAAACCAAAAACATTCAGTACTTC; CDR3aa: CASSPGVAGGQTKNIQYF
v_gene: TRBV7-9; j_gene: TRBJ1-5; d_gene: -; abundance: -; len: 14; CDR3nt: TGTGCCAGCAGCTTAGTGGAGGGCGATCAGCCCCAGCATTTT; CDR3aa: CASSLVEGDQPQHF